The clone carrying this T cell receptor beta chain has ten or more counts. Its cognate antigen is unknown. Regions amplified from RNA transcripts were the TCR beta CDR3 regions. Initially, a first-round RT-PCR of the TCR CDR3 employed the HTBI primer set. TCRdb re-called the multiplex PCR reads with MiXCR, one entry per CDR3 protein. The sample has 550,000 to 650,000 distinct CDR3 sequences; about 15% are singletons. The germline gives CDR1 SEHNR, CDR2 FQNEAQ (reference sequence). The V segment lost 5 bases and the J segment 5 bases; nucleotides outside the gene matches: 8. The CDR3 extends over 14 amino acids. These data belong to a study of T cells in Graves' hyperthyroidism and ophthalmopathy. Study-level findings and limits: Blood also showed most of the thyroid clonotypes that were expanded above 0.001.

The sequence was collected from a woman in her 30s with Graves' hyperthyroidism that later progressed to Graves' ophthalmopathy. This rearrangement joins TRBV7-9 to TRBJ2-5; 7 bases map to TRBD1. The sequenced sample consisted of blood. This chain's CDR3 is CASSPGTEGETQYF. The CDR3 DNA is TGTGCCAGCAGCCCCGGGACAGAGGGGGAGACCCAGTACTTC.